The 27 T cell receptor beta chains presented below share a single source sample, sequenced in a study of blood T cell repertoires in COVID-19. The method was immunoSEQ multiplex PCR; TCRdb's version includes in-frame clones alone and lacks a portion of them. The sample has roughly 110,000 clones, about 89% seen once. The material sequenced was peripheral blood. The source is a human donor with acute or convalescent COVID-19. The donor label of this sample is uncertain.

The V and J genes are TRBV18 and TRBJ2-1; 11 bases map to TRBD2. The germline gives CDR1 KGHSH, CDR2 LQKENI. V lost 2 bases and J lost 7; bases outside the gene matches: 16. CDR3 size: 19 residues. CDR3 sequence (DNA): TGTGCCAGCTCACCATCTATTAGCGGGAGGGCTAATTTTTGGAATGAGCAGTTCTTC. Amino acid sequence: CASSPSISGRANFWNEQFF.

The genes are TRBV7-2 and TRBJ2-5; 13 bases are a match to TRBD2. Germline V gene data show CDR1 as SGHTA and CDR2 as FQGNSA. Germline trimming cut 4 bases from V and 5 bases from J; bases unmatched to any gene: 4. The CDR3 is 15 amino acids. CDR3 amino acids: CASSSGLAGAETQYF. CDR3 DNA sequence: TGTGCCAGCAGCTCAGGACTAGCGGGGGCGGAGACCCAGTACTTC.

The rearrangement joins TRBV20-1 to TRBJ1-1; D perhaps matches TRBD1 (5 bases). The germline gives CDR1 DFQATT, CDR2 SNEGSKA (reference sequence). V lost 5 bases and J lost 11, with 15 bases in between. The CDR3 spans 11 residues. The DNA of the CDR3 is TGCAGTGCTGGGGGAGGTTCGCGGGCTTTCTTT. It specifies CSAGGGSRAFF.

This sequence joins TRBV28 and TRBJ2-1; 8 bases line up with TRBD2. V trimming: 7 bases; J trimming: 6 bases; junction bases outside the gene matches: 11. Germline-derived CDR1 and CDR2 are MDHEN and SYDVKM. CDR3 length: 15 amino acids. CDR3 loop: CASNSGGAGSNEQFF. The CDR3 DNA follows: TGTGCCAGCAACTCCGGGGGGGCCGGGTCCAATGAGCAGTTCTTC.

This clone appeared a single time. The chain carries TRBV5-1 and TRBJ2-2, with D possibly being TRBD1 (5 bases). The CDR3 length is 15 residues. Trimming shortened V by 3 bases and J by 5 bases, and 14 bases separated the two germline ends. The germline CDR1 and CDR2 sequences are SGHRS and YFSETQ. The chain's CDR3 is CASSSQGRETGELFF. The CDR3 nucleotides are TGCGCCAGCAGCTCCCAGGGTCGTGAAACCGGGGAGCTGTTTTTT.

The V call is TRBV9, the J call TRBJ1-2, with D possibly matching TRBD1 (6 bases). Germline-derived CDR1 and CDR2 are SGDLS and YYNGEE. Trimming stripped 3 bases from V and 7 bases from J, with 13 bases between. The CDR3 spans 13 residues. The DNA for the CDR3 is TGTGCCAGCAGCGACAGGGACCTTTTTGGCTACACCTTC. Translating gives CASSDRDLFGYTF. Together with reference TRBV9 and TRBJ1-2, the CDR3 gives the full variable domain: DSGVTQTPKHLITATGQRVTLRCSPRSGDLSVYWYQQSLDQGLQFLIQYYNGEERAKGNILERFSAQQFPDLHSELNLSSLELGDSALYFCASSDRDLFGYTFGSGTRLTVV.

The chain couples TRBV7-2 to TRBJ2-3; 11 nucleotides match TRBD2. CDR3 length: 15 residues. CDR1 SGHTA and CDR2 FQGNSA come from the germline V gene. After removal of 4 bases from V and 4 bases from J, the junction contained 4 bases not matched to a gene. CDR3 bases: TGTGCCAGCAGCTCCCTAGCGGGAGGCCCAGATACGCAGTATTTT. It codes for CASSSLAGGPDTQYF.

The rearrangement uses TRBV4-1 and TRBJ1-3, with D perhaps TRBD1 (5 bases). The germline V and J ends were trimmed by 5 bases and 2 bases, with 13 bases remaining between them. From germline, CDR1 is MGHRA and CDR2 YSYEKL. The CDR3 covers 15 residues. This CDR3 is CASSANGGAGNTIYF. The DNA for the CDR3 is TGCGCCAGCAGCGCCAACGGAGGGGCTGGAAACACCATATATTTT.

The chain combines TRBV20-1 with TRBJ2-3; D is unresolved. This CDR3 comprises 10 residues. CDR1 is DFQATT and CDR2 is SNEGSKA in the germline V gene (reference sequence). The CDR3 DNA follows: TGCACCCCACCGACAAATACGCAGTATTTT. It translates to CTPPTNTQYF.

The V gene is TRBV2, the J gene TRBJ1-6; 7 bases map to TRBD1. The CDR3 length is 15 residues. The germline CDR1 and CDR2 sequences are SNHLY and FYNNEI. Germline trimming cut 7 bases from V and 5 bases from J; bases unmatched to any gene: 8. CDR3 residues: CASIIQGPHNSPLHF. The CDR3 DNA reads as TGTGCCAGCATTATACAGGGGCCCCATAATTCACCCCTCCACTTT.

The rearrangement joins TRBV5-1 to TRBJ2-2, with TRBD2 matching 7 bases. Germline CDR1 is SGHRS and CDR2 is YFSETQ. The CDR3 has 17 residues. V lost 5 bases and J lost 4; bases outside the gene matches: 14. CDR3 bases: TGCGCCAGCAGAGGGCTTGTTTCGGCGGGAGCCACCGGGGAGCTGTTTTTT. This sequence encodes CASRGLVSAGATGELFF. Variable domain in full (rest from reference TRBV5-1 and TRBJ2-2): KAGVTQTPRYLIKTRGQQVTLSCSPISGHRSVSWYQQTPGQGLQFLFEYFSETQRNKGNFPGRFSGRQFSNSRSEMNVSTLELGDSALYLCASRGLVSAGATGELFFGEGSRLTVL.

This clone occurred once. This chain connects TRBV28 to TRBJ2-1; 8 bases agree with TRBD2. There are 14 residues in the CDR3. With 5 bases clipped from V and 4 bases from J, the junction kept 4 bases outside the gene matches. Germline V gene lookup returns CDR1 MDHEN and CDR2 SYDVKM. CDR3 bases: TGTGCCAGCAGTCCGGGGGGGAGTTACAATGAGCAGTTCTTC. Amino acid sequence: CASSPGGSYNEQFF.

The chain links TRBV7-2 to TRBJ2-7; D remains ambiguous. V shed 4 bases and J shed 2 bases, with 21 bases lying between them. Germline loops: CDR1 SGHTA, CDR2 FQGNSA. This CDR3 contains 17 residues. The CDR3 region has the DNA TGTGCCAGCAGCTCCTTTAGAGGAAGCGCGGAAACCTACGAGCAGTACTTC. It yields the protein CASSSFRGSAETYEQYF.

There are a few counts of this clone. The chain is built from TRBV9 and TRBJ2-3; 8 positions agree with TRBD2. In germline, CDR1 is SGDLS, CDR2 YYNGEE. The V segment lost 7 bases and the J segment 2 bases; nucleotides outside the gene matches: 9. The CDR3 has 15 amino acids. The CDR3 region is CASSGGALNTDTQYF. The CDR3 coding sequence is TGTGCCAGCTCCGGGGGGGCGCTTAACACAGATACGCAGTATTTT. Using reference TRBV9 and TRBJ2-3 for the parts outside the CDR3, the full variable domain is DSGVTQTPKHLITATGQRVTLRCSPRSGDLSVYWYQQSLDQGLQFLIQYYNGEERAKGNILERFSAQQFPDLHSELNLSSLELGDSALYFCASSGGALNTDTQYFGPGTRLTVL.

This rearrangement joins TRBV18 to TRBJ2-3, with D possibly TRBD2 on 6 matching bases. The ends were cut back, 2 bases at V and 0 bases at J, with 12 bases in the middle. From germline, CDR1 is KGHSH and CDR2 LQKENI. This CDR3 is built from 16 residues. The CDR3 sequence: CASSPRAEGSTDTQYF. CDR3 in DNA: TGTGCCAGCTCACCAAGGGCGGAGGGTAGCACAGATACGCAGTATTTT.

The chain joins TRBV19 to TRBJ1-6; no definite D call. V lost 3 bases to trimming and J lost 7 bases, with 7 bases between them. Germline lookup yields CDR1 LNHDA and CDR2 SQIVND (reference sequence). This CDR3 is built from 13 residues. CDR3 bases: TGTGCCAGTAGTATCAGTATAAATTCACCCCTCCACTTT. As protein: CASSISINSPLHF.

In its sample, this clone was seen once. The chain carries TRBV7-8 and TRBJ2-5; 12 nucleotides line up with TRBD2. The CDR3 spans 18 residues. With V trimmed by 3 bases and J by 5 bases, 13 bases remained unmatched. Germline assignment: CDR1 SGHVS and CDR2 FQNEAQ. The CDR3 DNA reads as TGTGCCAGCAGCTTTAGGGGCCTAGCGGGAGGGTCTCAGGAGACCCAGTACTTC. This codes for CASSFRGLAGGSQETQYF.

The chain recombines TRBV4-2 with TRBJ2-2; 13 bases map to TRBD2. Per the germline V gene, CDR1 is LGHNA and CDR2 is YNFKEQ. J was trimmed by 7 bases and V by 4 bases; bases with no gene match: 9. This CDR3 spans 17 amino acids. The CDR3 here is CASSPRTSGRMDGELFF. The CDR3 DNA reads as TGTGCCAGCAGCCCCCGGACTAGCGGGAGAATGGACGGGGAGCTGTTTTTT.

This clone was recorded only once. The chain couples TRBV7-2 to TRBJ1-1, with a weak D call TRBD1 (5 bases). Germline CDR1 is SGHTA and CDR2 is FQGNSA. V dropped 8 bases and J dropped 1 base, with 11 bases sitting between them. The CDR3 totals 13 residues. The CDR3 DNA follows: TGTGCCAGCGCCTGGGGGGGGAACACTGAAGCTTTCTTT. This translates into CASAWGGNTEAFF.

V and J are TRBV6-2 or TRBV6-3 and TRBJ1-2; 8 nucleotides match TRBD1. The CDR3 extends over 12 amino acids. Per the germline V gene, CDR1 is MNHEY and CDR2 is SVGEGT. The V segment lost 5 bases and the J segment 6 bases; nucleotides outside the gene matches: 2. CDR3 loop: CASSPTGDGYTF. The CDR3, as DNA: TGTGCCAGCAGTCCGACAGGGGATGGCTACACCTTC.

The chain uses TRBV10-1 and TRBJ1-3; D call uncertain. V was pared by 5 bases and J by 0 bases, with 11 bases between. CDR3 size: 15 residues. CDR1 is WNHNN, CDR2 SYGVQD, per germline (reference sequence). The CDR3 loop reads CASSNRESSGNTIYF. The CDR3 bases are TGCGCCAGCAGTAACCGCGAGAGCTCTGGAAACACCATATATTTT.

The chain uses TRBV7-7 and TRBJ1-5; D remains ambiguous. Trimming removed 5 bases from V and 4 bases from J, with 3 bases in between. Germline CDR1 reads SSHAT; CDR2 reads FNYEAQ (reference sequence). CDR3 length: 11 residues. The CDR3 DNA reads as TGTGCCAGCAGCCCAAATCAGCCCCAGCATTTT. It is translated as CASSPNQPQHF.

This chain joins TRBV2 and TRBJ2-1, with D maybe TRBD1 (6 bases). The CDR3 is 13 amino acids. Trimming removed 4 bases at V and 6 bases at J, with 10 bases between. Germline V gene sequence: CDR1 SNHLY, CDR2 FYNNEI. CDR3 amino acids: CASSAGTSNEQFF. DNA of the CDR3: TGTGCCAGCAGTGCCGGGACATCCAATGAGCAGTTCTTC.

The chain joins TRBV28 to TRBJ1-5; D might be TRBD1 (5 bases). V was pared by 4 bases and J by 4 bases, with 8 bases between. Looked up from germline, CDR1 is MDHEN and CDR2 is SYDVKM. This CDR3 has 13 residues. The DNA for the CDR3 is TGTGCCAGCAGTTGGGGCACGAATCAGCCCCAGCATTTT. This gives the protein CASSWGTNQPQHF.

The chain uses TRBV19 and TRBJ1-5; 7 bases match TRBD1. The ends lost 7 bases at V and 1 base at J; junction bases unmatched: 7. Germline lookup yields CDR1 LNHDA and CDR2 SQIVND (reference sequence). The CDR3 is made up of 15 amino acids. The CDR3 reads CASKRGRTSNQPQHF. The CDR3 nucleotides read TGTGCCAGTAAGAGGGGGCGAACCAGCAATCAGCCCCAGCATTTT.

The chain links TRBV6-5 to TRBJ1-2; no definite D call. Trimming removed 0 bases from V and 4 bases from J, with 15 bases in between. Per the germline V gene, CDR1 is MNHEY and CDR2 is SVGAGI. The CDR3 is made up of 16 amino acids. CDR3 bases: TGTGCCAGCAGTTACTCAGGGAGCGGGTGGCCCTATGGCTACACCTTC. It is translated as CASSYSGSGWPYGYTF.

The V call is TRBV7-3, the J call TRBJ2-3; the D gene is possibly TRBD2 (5 bases). The germline V and J ends were trimmed by 3 bases and 1 base, with 11 bases remaining between them. This CDR3 is built from 15 residues. Germline CDR1 is SGHTA and CDR2 is FQGTGA. In DNA form, the CDR3 reads TGTGCCAGCAGCTTTTCGGGGTCTCGCACAGATACGCAGTATTTT. It encodes CASSFSGSRTDTQYF.